The 18 T cell receptor beta chains in this list originate from one sample, sequenced in a study of T cell changes during pregnancy in multiple sclerosis. Sequencing used immunoSEQ multiplex PCR; TCRdb keeps in-frame clones, though not all of them. Among about 39,000 clones, 75% to 95% were seen once, and the ten largest hold over 0.4%. This specimen was CD4+ T cells from peripheral blood mononuclear cells, taken in the first trimester of pregnancy. These receptor sequences come from a female donor in good health, enrolled as a control in a pregnancy study.

V and J are TRBV19 and TRBJ1-2, with TRBD1 as a possible D gene (6 bases). The CDR3 loop spans 12 amino acids. Trimming removed 4 bases at V and 6 bases at J, with 9 bases between. Per the germline V gene, CDR1 is LNHDA and CDR2 is SQIVND (reference sequence). CDR3: CASSTGAHGYTF. CDR3 sequence (DNA): TGTGCCAGTAGTACAGGGGCGCATGGCTACACCTTC.

The chain recombines TRBV27 with TRBJ1-5; D is undetermined. V lost 2 bases and J 1 base, leaving 12 bases between the germline ends. Germline CDR1 and CDR2: MNHEY and SMNVEV (reference sequence). This CDR3 has 16 amino acids. CDR3 nucleotides: TGTGCCAGCAGTTTAAGGAGGGCTACGAGCAATCAGCCCCAGCATTTT. It specifies CASSLRRATSNQPQHF.

The V gene is TRBV7-9, the J gene TRBJ2-1; 7 bases are a match to TRBD2. The V and J ends lost 5 bases and 6 bases, in that order; junction bases with no gene match: 10. Germline lookup yields CDR1 SEHNR and CDR2 FQNEAQ (reference sequence). The CDR3 runs to 15 residues. Here the CDR3 reads CASSRGAGGGNEQFF. For the CDR3, the DNA is TGTGCCAGCAGCCGAGGGGCCGGCGGGGGCAATGAGCAGTTCTTC. Complete variable domain (other parts from reference TRBV7-9 and TRBJ2-1): DTGVSQNPRHKITKRGQNVTFRCDPISEHNRLYWYRQTLGQGPEFLTYFQNEAQLEKSRLLSDRFSAERPKGSFSTLEIQRTEQGDSAMYLCASSRGAGGGNEQFFGPGTRLTVL.

In regard to this clone: At one end, the junction sequence differs from germline, possibly due to a read error. The chain carries TRBV19 and TRBJ1-5; 8 nucleotides align to TRBD1. The CDR3 is 15 residues long. Germline CDR1 reads LNHDA; CDR2 reads SQIVND (reference sequence). Written as DNA, the CDR3 is TGTGCCACTAGTCGGGCGACAGGGGCACAGGGGCCCCAGCATTTT. The encoded protein is CATSRATGAQGPQHF.

The J gene is TRBJ2-7, the V gene TRBV4-3, with 9 nucleotides matching TRBD2. The CDR3 has 15 residues. After removal of 2 bases from V and 0 bases from J, the junction contained 2 bases not matched to a gene. Germline V gives CDR1 LGHNA, CDR2 YSLEER. The CDR3 loop reads CASSQSAGGSYEQYF. CDR3 in DNA: TGCGCCAGCAGCCAATCAGCGGGGGGCTCCTACGAGCAGTACTTC.

The genes are TRBV9 and TRBJ1-6, with D possibly TRBD1 on 6 matching bases. From germline, CDR1 is SGDLS and CDR2 YYNGEE. The germline V and J ends were trimmed by 2 bases and 5 bases, with 11 bases remaining between them. The CDR3 extends over 15 amino acids. The CDR3 DNA follows: TGTGCCAGCAGCGTTCAGGGGAACGATAATTCACCCCTCCACTTT. It codes for CASSVQGNDNSPLHF.

This chain links TRBV19 with TRBJ2-1; the match to TRBD2 covers 9 bases. CDR1 is LNHDA, CDR2 SQIVND, per germline (reference sequence). The trim removed 11 bases at V and 8 bases at J, leaving 10 bases unmatched. CDR3 length equals 13 residues. DNA for the CDR3: TGTGCCGTATCGGCGGGGGGGCTTTATGAGCAGTTCTTC. It yields the protein CAVSAGGLYEQFF.

The chain couples TRBV13 to TRBJ2-3; TRBD2 matches at 12 bases. The germline V gene encodes CDR1 PRHDT and CDR2 FYEKMQ (reference sequence). Trimming removed 0 bases from V and 0 bases from J; junction bases left unmatched: 1. The CDR3 runs to 17 residues. The CDR3 sequence: CASSLGLAGGSTDTQYF. The DNA of the CDR3 is TGTGCCAGCAGCTTAGGACTAGCGGGGGGTAGCACAGATACGCAGTATTTT.

The chain joins TRBV4-3 to TRBJ1-3; a possible D gene is TRBD1 (6 bases). V was trimmed by 2 bases and J by 1 base, leaving 15 bases between them. The CDR3 is 17 amino acids. Per germline, CDR1 LGHNA and CDR2 YSLEER. DNA for the CDR3: TGCGCCAGCAGCCAATTCTGGGGGCCCGGATCTGGAAACACCATATATTTT. This gives the protein CASSQFWGPGSGNTIYF.

This rearrangement joins TRBV15 to TRBJ2-7; maybe TRBD1 (6 bases). CDR3 size: 15 residues. CDR1 and CDR2 (germline): LNHNV, YYDKDF (reference sequence). V shed 1 base and J shed 5 bases, with 15 bases lying between them. The CDR3: CATSRGRQDADEQYF. In DNA, the CDR3 is TGTGCCACCAGCAGAGGCCGACAGGACGCGGACGAGCAGTACTTC.

The chain carries TRBV7-9 and TRBJ1-5; tentative D call: TRBD1 (5 bases). This CDR3 region has 15 residues. V shed 1 base and J shed 7 bases, with 14 bases lying between them. Germline CDR1 is SEHNR and CDR2 is FQNEAQ (reference sequence). CDR3 in DNA: TGTGCCAGCAGCTTAGATCCCCAGGGTGGACAGCCCCAGCATTTT. Its protein product is CASSLDPQGGQPQHF.

The chain employs TRBV5-6 and TRBJ2-3; the match to TRBD2 covers 9 bases. CDR3 length equals 15 residues. Trimming at V came to 3 bases and at J to 4 bases, leaving 6 bases not matched to a gene. CDR1 and CDR2 (germline): SGHDT, YYEEEE. The CDR3 reads CASSSLAGAPDTQYF. CDR3 bases: TGTGCCAGCAGCTCCTTAGCGGGGGCCCCAGATACGCAGTATTTT.

The chain is built from TRBV6-6 and TRBJ1-2, with D tentatively TRBD1 (6 bases). Trimming shortened V by 6 bases and J by 8 bases, and 16 bases separated the two germline ends. The V gene's germline CDR1 is MNHNY and CDR2 SVGAGI (reference sequence). The CDR3 extends over 13 amino acids. The CDR3 region has the DNA TGTGCCAGCAGCGTAACAGGGCTGGAAGGCTACACCTTC. Its translation is CASSVTGLEGYTF.

This clone was recorded only once. This chain uses TRBV7-2 with TRBJ2-6, with TRBD1 matching over 8 bases. The CDR3 is 17 amino acids. Germline CDR1 is SGHTA and CDR2 is FQGNSA. The ends lost 8 bases at V and 2 bases at J; junction bases unmatched: 11. CDR3 nucleotide sequence: TGTGCCAGCGGCGGACAGGGAAAGAAAGCTGGGGCCAACGTCCTGACTTTC. The encoded protein is CASGGQGKKAGANVLTF.

This chain links TRBV7-2 with TRBJ1-2; D gene unclear. The V end lost 2 bases, the J end lost 5 bases, and 15 bases lay between the germline ends. The CDR3 loop spans 15 amino acids. Germline V gene sequence: CDR1 SGHTA, CDR2 FQGNSA. The CDR3 DNA reads as TGTGCCAGCAGCTTACCCGGTGGAGGTTGGTATGGCTACACCTTC. It codes for CASSLPGGGWYGYTF.

The chain links TRBV6-1 to TRBJ1-1; D not resolved. The germline gives CDR1 MNHNS, CDR2 SASEGT. V lost 8 bases to trimming and J lost 5 bases, with 9 bases between them. The length of the CDR3 is 11 residues. The CDR3 DNA is TGTGCCAGCTTCCCGGGGACTGAAGCTTTCTTT. This sequence encodes CASFPGTEAFF.

The chain recombines TRBV19 with TRBJ1-5, with 8 bases matching TRBD1. The J segment lost 6 bases and the V segment lost 4 bases, leaving 8 bases of the junction unmatched. Germline V gene data show CDR1 as LNHDA and CDR2 as SQIVND (reference sequence). This CDR3 region has 15 residues. The CDR3 sequence is CASSTADRGSQPQHF. The CDR3 region has the DNA TGTGCCAGTAGTACTGCCGACAGGGGAAGTCAGCCCCAGCATTTT. The full variable domain, its missing parts supplied by reference TRBV19 and TRBJ1-5, is DGGITQSPKYLFRKEGQNVTLSCEQNLNHDAMYWYRQDPGQGLRLIYYSQIVNDFQKGDIAEGYSVSREKKESFPLTVTSAQKNPTAFYLCASSTADRGSQPQHFGDGTRLSIL.

The rearrangement uses TRBV6-1 and TRBJ2-3; D unresolved. The CDR3 sequence is 12 residues long. Germline values: CDR1 MNHNS, CDR2 SASEGT. V was clipped by 8 bases and J by 0 bases, with 6 bases between them. CDR3 nucleotides: TGTGCCAGCCGGTCTAGCACAGATACGCAGTATTTT. It is translated as CASRSSTDTQYF.